A selection of T cell receptor beta chains follows, all from one sample in a study of cytomegalovirus exposure and HLA in healthy donors. The assay was immunoSEQ multiplex PCR, and TCRdb's table has in-frame clones only and misses some. This repertoire shows fewer than 140,000 clones, approximately 80% found once; its top ten account for 3% to 4.5%. The material sequenced was PBMCs. These TCRs come from a man aged 60 to 75 in good health and CMV-seronegative. The CDR3 runs from the conserved cysteine through the conserved F or W. The D gene is left open where the match is weak. Clone size appears in some rows only: once, few, many, or a class for an expanded clone.

d_call j_call clone_size v_call cdr3_nt cdr3_aa
- TRBJ2-7 - TRBV6-1 TGTGCCAGCAGTGAACAGGCAGGGGCCACCTACGAGCAGTACTTC CASSEQAGATYEQYF
- TRBJ2-1 - TRBV7-8 TGTGCCAGCAGCTTAGACATCGCAGGCAATGAGCAGTTCTTC CASSLDIAGNEQFF
TRBD2 TRBJ2-3 - TRBV4-2 TGTGCCAGCAGCACGCAACTAGCGGGGGGGACAGATACGCAGTATTTT CASSTQLAGGTDTQYF
TRBD1 TRBJ1-4 - TRBV5-5 TGTGCCAGCAGCTTCGGACAGGCTGGTGAAAAACTGTTTTTT CASSFGQAGEKLFF
- TRBJ1-6 - TRBV6-4 TGTGCCAGCAGATACTCCCGGGAGGGTAATTCACCCCTCCACTTT CASRYSREGNSPLHF
TRBD2 TRBJ2-7 - TRBV7-8 TGTGCCAGCAGCTTAAGCGGGGCCCGCACCTACGAGCAGTACTTC CASSLSGARTYEQYF
- TRBJ2-3 few TRBV19 TGTGCCAGTAGTCTGGGACTTCTAGATACGCAGTATTTT CASSLGLLDTQYF
- TRBJ2-3 - TRBV7-9 TGTGCCGTACAGACAGTTACTAGCACAGATACGCAGTATTTT CAVQTVTSTDTQYF
- TRBJ1-4 - TRBV5-6 TGTGCCAGCAGCTACAGAACGGGGGGTAATGAAAAACTGTTTTTT CASSYRTGGNEKLFF
TRBD2 TRBJ2-5 - TRBV7-9 TGTGCCAGCACCGTAGGGGTAGCGGGGGGGCCGGAGACCCAGTACTTC CASTVGVAGGPETQYF
- TRBJ2-2 - TRBV7-2 TGTGCCAGCAGCTTCCCGAGCGAAATCGGGGAGCTGTTTTTT CASSFPSEIGELFF
- TRBJ1-5 - TRBV28 TGTGCCAGCAGCCCGGGAGGGGGACTGGGGTCCCAGCATTTT CASSPGGGLGSQHF
TRBD2 TRBJ2-5 few TRBV11-2 TGTGCCAGCAGCTTAGTCTCTAGCGGGGCTTCTCCCCAGTACTTC CASSLVSSGASPQYF
- TRBJ2-3 - TRBV5-1 TGCGCCAGCAGCTTGGGAGGCGATTTAAGCACAGATACGCAGTATTTT CASSLGGDLSTDTQYF
- TRBJ2-3 - TRBV6-5 TGTGCCAGCAGTTACGACTCCACAGATACGCAGTATTTT CASSYDSTDTQYF
TRBD2 TRBJ2-1 - TRBV5-1 TGCGCCAGCAGCGTGGGACTAGCGGGGGCCGTTGATGAGCAGTTCTTC CASSVGLAGAVDEQFF
TRBD2 TRBJ2-3 - TRBV7-2 TGTGCCAGCAGCCTCAAAGCGGGGGGCCCGGCAAGTACGCAGTATTTT CASSLKAGGPASTQYF
TRBD1 TRBJ1-5 once TRBV27 TGTGCCAGCCGGAAACAGGGGGAGCAGCCCCAGCATTTT CASRKQGEQPQHF
TRBD2 TRBJ2-7 - TRBV18 TGTGCCAGCTCACCGCGACTAGCGGGGGATTACGAGCAGTACTTC CASSPRLAGDYEQYF
- TRBJ1-3 once TRBV2 TGTGCCAGCAGTGTACAGAACCTCCCAGGAAACACCATATATTTT CASSVQNLPGNTIYF
- TRBJ2-7 - TRBV6-5 TGTGCCAGCAGTTACAGACAGTTTAAATACGAGCAGTACTTC CASSYRQFKYEQYF
- TRBJ2-5 - TRBV2 TGTGCCAGCAGTGGTTCCCTTCAAGAGACCCAGTACTTC CASSGSLQETQYF
- TRBJ1-6 - TRBV19 TGTGCCAGTAGTCTAGGCGGCCCCGCGGATTCACCCCTCCACTTT CASSLGGPADSPLHF
TRBD2 TRBJ2-3 - TRBV29-1 TGCAGCGCCGGGGGGGACACAGATACGCAGTATTTT CSAGGDTDTQYF
TRBD2 TRBJ2-3 - TRBV7-9 TGTGCCAGCAGCTCCGGACTAGCGGGGCCCACAGATACGCAGTATTTT CASSSGLAGPTDTQYF
- TRBJ1-6 once TRBV6-5 TGTGCCAGCAGCTTAGGCGGGACTGACGATTCACCCCTCCACTTT CASSLGGTDDSPLHF
TRBD1 TRBJ1-2 - TRBV6-1 TGTGCCAGCAATGCAGGGGGGCGCGGGTATGGCTACACCTTC CASNAGGRGYGYTF
TRBD1 TRBJ1-1 - TRBV5-1 TGCGCCAGCGGACCGGGACAGCCTAACACTGAAGCTTTCTTT CASGPGQPNTEAFF
TRBD2 TRBJ2-5 - TRBV7-8 TGTGCCAGCAGCTTGTGGGGGACTATTCAAGAGACCCAGTACTTC CASSLWGTIQETQYF
- TRBJ2-1 - TRBV18 TGTGCCAGCTCACCACTCAGCCAGGGGGAGCAGTTCTTC CASSPLSQGEQFF
TRBD1 TRBJ2-1 - TRBV4-2 TGTGCCAGCGGGAGGACAGGGGGGGACAATGAGCAGTTCTTC CASGRTGGDNEQFF
TRBD1 TRBJ1-2 - TRBV30 TGTGCCTGGACCCACGTGGGGACAGGGAACTATGGCTACACCTTC CAWTHVGTGNYGYTF
- TRBJ1-3 - TRBV6-5 TGTGCCAGCAGTTACTTATCCCCGGGCTCTGGAAACACCATATATTTT CASSYLSPGSGNTIYF
- TRBJ1-3 - TRBV6-1 TGTGCCAGCAGTGAAAGCCTCTTATCAATTCTCTCTGGAAACACCATATATTTT CASSESLLSILSGNTIYF
- TRBJ2-2 - TRBV19 TGTGCCAGTAGTATACTAGTGGGGGCCACCGGGGAGCTGTTTTTT CASSILVGATGELFF
- TRBJ1-1 - TRBV18 TGTGCCAGCTCACCACGCAGTAACACTGAAGCTTTCTTT CASSPRSNTEAFF
- TRBJ1-2 - TRBV7-6 TGTGCCAGCAGCCCAGGACAGAGAAACTATGGCTACACCTTC CASSPGQRNYGYTF
TRBD2 TRBJ2-3 - TRBV6-5 TGTGCCAGCAGTTACGAGACTAGCGGGGGTTCAGATACGCAGTATTTT CASSYETSGGSDTQYF
- TRBJ2-5 - TRBV5-4 TGTGCCAGCAGCCCCCGTTCAACTTCGGAGACCCAGTACTTC CASSPRSTSETQYF
- TRBJ1-6 - TRBV7-9 TGTGCCGGCAGCTTAACAGGCGCCTTTTCACCCCTCCACTTT CAGSLTGAFSPLHF
TRBD1 TRBJ2-2 - TRBV19 TGTGCCAGTAGTGGGGGACAGGGAGGAACCGGGGAGCTGTTTTTT CASSGGQGGTGELFF
- TRBJ1-3 - TRBV28 TGTGCCAGCAGTCCGGGACAAAGTCGTGGCACCATATATTTT CASSPGQSRGTIYF
TRBD1 TRBJ2-4 - TRBV5-1 TGCGCCAGCAGCCCAGCTGGGACAGGGGATAACAAAAACATTCAGTACTTC CASSPAGTGDNKNIQYF
- TRBJ2-2 - TRBV9 TGTGCCAGCTCGGGGGACTCGAACACCGGGGAGCTGTTTTTT CASSGDSNTGELFF
TRBD1 TRBJ2-6 - TRBV7-3 TGTGCCAGCAGGGGACAGAGCTCTGGGGCCAACGTCCTGACTTTC CASRGQSSGANVLTF
- TRBJ2-4 few TRBV5-5 TGTGCCAGCAGCTTGGATCGGGGGTACGAAAACATTCAGTACTTC CASSLDRGYENIQYF
TRBD2 TRBJ2-7 - TRBV30 TGTGCCTGGAGTGTTCCGGGGGGGGTGGAGGAGCAGTACTTC CAWSVPGGVEEQYF
- TRBJ2-3 - TRBV30 TGTGCCTGGAAGTTCCCGTCCGGGACAAGGGGTACGCAGTATTTT CAWKFPSGTRGTQYF
TRBD1 TRBJ2-2 - TRBV2 TGTGCCAGCAGTGAACCGGACAGGGGGCGCACCGGGGAGCTGTTTTTT CASSEPDRGRTGELFF